This record concerns one T cell receptor (beta chain) sequence. As yet, its antigen is unknown. The entry originates in a study of Ad26.COV2.S vaccination and SARS-CoV-2 variants. General study points: Similar non-spike TCR breadth was seen in vaccine and placebo recipients.

Germline V CDR1 and CDR2: MGHDK, SYGVNS. There are 10 residues in the CDR3. V was shortened by 6 bases and J by 3 bases, with 3 bases between the two germline ends. Sequencing was performed with immunoSEQ multiplex PCR; in TCRdb, only in-frame clones are kept and a portion is missing. The table has 500,000 or so clones, around 90% seen once. The treatment is: about 20 received Ad26.COV2.S at low or high dose, single or two shots; several received placebo; per-sample allocation not given. Day 63 following the first vaccine or placebo injection was when the samples were taken. The sample consisted of peripheral blood, taken in a trial of Ad26.COV2.S vaccine versus placebo. The V gene is TRBV25-1, the J gene TRBJ2-7, with no clear D. This sequence was found in a person between 18 and 60 years old who received the Ad26.COV2.S COVID-19 vaccine or a placebo. This CDR3 is CASSHYEQYF. As DNA, the CDR3 is TGTGCCAGCAGCCACTACGAGCAGTACTTC.